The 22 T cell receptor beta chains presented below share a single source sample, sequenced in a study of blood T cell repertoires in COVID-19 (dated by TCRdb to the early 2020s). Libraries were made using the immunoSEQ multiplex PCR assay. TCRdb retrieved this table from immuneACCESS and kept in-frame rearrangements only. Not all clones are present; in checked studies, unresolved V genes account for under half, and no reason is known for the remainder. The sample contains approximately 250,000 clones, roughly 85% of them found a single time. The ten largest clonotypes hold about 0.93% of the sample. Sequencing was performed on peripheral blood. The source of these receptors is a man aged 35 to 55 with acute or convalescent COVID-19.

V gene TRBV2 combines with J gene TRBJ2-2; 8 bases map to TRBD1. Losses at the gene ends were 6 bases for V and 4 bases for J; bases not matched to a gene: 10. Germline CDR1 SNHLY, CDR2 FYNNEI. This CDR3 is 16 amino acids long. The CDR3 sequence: CASSKDRGGSTGELFF. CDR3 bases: TGTGCCAGCAGCAAAGACAGGGGTGGGTCCACCGGGGAGCTGTTTTTT.

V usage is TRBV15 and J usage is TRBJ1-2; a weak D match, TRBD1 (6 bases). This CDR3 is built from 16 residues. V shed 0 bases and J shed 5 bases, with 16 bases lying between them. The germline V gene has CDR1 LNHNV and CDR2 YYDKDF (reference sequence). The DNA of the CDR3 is TGTGCCACCAGCAGAGATCCCGGACAGACCTTTTATGGCTACACCTTC. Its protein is CATSRDPGQTFYGYTF.

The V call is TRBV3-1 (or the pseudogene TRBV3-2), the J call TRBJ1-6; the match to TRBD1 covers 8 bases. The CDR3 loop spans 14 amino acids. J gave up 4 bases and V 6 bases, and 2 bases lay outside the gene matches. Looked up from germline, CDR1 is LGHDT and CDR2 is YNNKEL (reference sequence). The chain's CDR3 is CASRQGGYNSPLHF. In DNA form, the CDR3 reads TGTGCCAGCAGACAGGGGGGGTATAATTCACCCCTCCACTTT.

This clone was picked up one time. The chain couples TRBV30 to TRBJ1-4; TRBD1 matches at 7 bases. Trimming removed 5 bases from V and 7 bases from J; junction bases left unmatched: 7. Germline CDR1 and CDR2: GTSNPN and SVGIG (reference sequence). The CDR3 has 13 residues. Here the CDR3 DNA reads TGTGCCTGGGGGAGACAGGGAAGTGAAAAACTGTTTTTT. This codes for CAWGRQGSEKLFF.

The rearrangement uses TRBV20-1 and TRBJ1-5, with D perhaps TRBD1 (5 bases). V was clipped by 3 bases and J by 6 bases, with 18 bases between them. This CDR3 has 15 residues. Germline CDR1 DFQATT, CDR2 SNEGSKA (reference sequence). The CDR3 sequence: CSASDLRRGSQPQHF. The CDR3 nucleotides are TGCAGTGCTAGTGACCTGAGGAGGGGCAGTCAGCCCCAGCATTTT.

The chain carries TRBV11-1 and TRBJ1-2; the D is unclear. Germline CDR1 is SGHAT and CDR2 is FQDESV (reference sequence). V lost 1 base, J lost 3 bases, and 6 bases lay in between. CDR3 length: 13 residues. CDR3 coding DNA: TGTGCCAGCAGCTTAGGCACAGACTATGGCTACACCTTC. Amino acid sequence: CASSLGTDYGYTF. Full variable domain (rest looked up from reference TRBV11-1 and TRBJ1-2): EAEVAQSPRYKITEKSQAVAFWCDPISGHATLYWYRQILGQGPELLVQFQDESVVDDSQLPKDRFSAERLKGVDSTLKIQPAELGDSAMYLCASSLGTDYGYTFGSGTRLTVV.

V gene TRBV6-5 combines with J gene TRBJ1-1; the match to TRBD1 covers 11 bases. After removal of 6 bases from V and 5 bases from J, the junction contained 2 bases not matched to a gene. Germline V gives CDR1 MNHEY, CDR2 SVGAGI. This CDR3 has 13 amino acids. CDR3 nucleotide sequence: TGTGCCAGCAGAGGGGACAGGGGGACTGAAGCTTTCTTT. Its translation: CASRGDRGTEAFF.

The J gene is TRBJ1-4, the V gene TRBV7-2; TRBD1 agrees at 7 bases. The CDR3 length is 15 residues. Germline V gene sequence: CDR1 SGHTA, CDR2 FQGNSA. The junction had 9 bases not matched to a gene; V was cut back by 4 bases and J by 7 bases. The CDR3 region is CASSSTTGSGEKLFF. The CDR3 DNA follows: TGTGCCAGCAGCTCAACGACAGGGTCGGGTGAAAAACTGTTTTTT.

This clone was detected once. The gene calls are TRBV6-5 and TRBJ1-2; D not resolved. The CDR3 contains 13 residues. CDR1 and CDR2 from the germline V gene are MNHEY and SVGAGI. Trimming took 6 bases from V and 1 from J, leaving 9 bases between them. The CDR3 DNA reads TGTGCCAGCAGAGGAGGAGTTAACTATGGCTACACCTTC. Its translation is CASRGGVNYGYTF.

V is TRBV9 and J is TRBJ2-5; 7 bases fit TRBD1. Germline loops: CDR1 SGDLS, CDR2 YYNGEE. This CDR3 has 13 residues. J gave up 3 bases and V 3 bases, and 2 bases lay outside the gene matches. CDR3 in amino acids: CASSAQGKETQYF. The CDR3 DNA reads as TGTGCCAGCAGCGCACAGGGGAAAGAGACCCAGTACTTC.

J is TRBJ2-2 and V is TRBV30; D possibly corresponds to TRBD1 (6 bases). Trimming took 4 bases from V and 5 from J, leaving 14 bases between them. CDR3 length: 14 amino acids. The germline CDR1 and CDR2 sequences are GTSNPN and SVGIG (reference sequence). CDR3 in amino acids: CAWKGRGMTGELFF. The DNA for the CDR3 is TGTGCCTGGAAGGGCAGGGGAATGACCGGGGAGCTGTTTTTT.

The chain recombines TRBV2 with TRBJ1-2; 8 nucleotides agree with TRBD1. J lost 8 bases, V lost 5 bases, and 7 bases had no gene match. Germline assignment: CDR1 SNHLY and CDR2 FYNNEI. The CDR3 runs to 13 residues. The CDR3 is CASSLDRAGGYTF. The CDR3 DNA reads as TGTGCCAGCAGTTTGGACAGGGCGGGGGGCTACACCTTC.

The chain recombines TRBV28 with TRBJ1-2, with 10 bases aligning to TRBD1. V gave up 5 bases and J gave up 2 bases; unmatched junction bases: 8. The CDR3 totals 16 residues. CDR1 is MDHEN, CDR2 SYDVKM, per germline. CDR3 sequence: CASSAAMGQGNYGYTF. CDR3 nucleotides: TGTGCCAGCAGTGCCGCAATGGGACAGGGGAACTATGGCTACACCTTC.

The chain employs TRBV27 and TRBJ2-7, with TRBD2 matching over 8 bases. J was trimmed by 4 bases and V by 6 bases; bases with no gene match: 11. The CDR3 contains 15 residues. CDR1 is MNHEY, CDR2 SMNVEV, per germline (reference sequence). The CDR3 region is CASRAGGGSKYEQYF. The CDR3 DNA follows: TGTGCCAGCAGGGCAGGCGGGGGGTCAAAGTACGAGCAGTACTTC.

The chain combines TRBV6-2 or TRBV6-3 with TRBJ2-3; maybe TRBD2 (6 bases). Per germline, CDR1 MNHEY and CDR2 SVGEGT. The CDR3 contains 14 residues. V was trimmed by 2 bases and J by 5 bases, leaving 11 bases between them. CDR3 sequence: CASSYRTIIDTQYF. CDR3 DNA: TGTGCCAGCAGTTACCGGACTATTATAGATACGCAGTATTTT.

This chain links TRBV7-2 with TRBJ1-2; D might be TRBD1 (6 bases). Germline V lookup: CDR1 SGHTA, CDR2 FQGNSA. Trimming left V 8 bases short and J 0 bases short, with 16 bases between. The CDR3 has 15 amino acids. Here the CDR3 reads CASAQGIEANYGYTF. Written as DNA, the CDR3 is TGTGCCAGCGCACAGGGCATAGAAGCTAACTATGGCTACACCTTC.

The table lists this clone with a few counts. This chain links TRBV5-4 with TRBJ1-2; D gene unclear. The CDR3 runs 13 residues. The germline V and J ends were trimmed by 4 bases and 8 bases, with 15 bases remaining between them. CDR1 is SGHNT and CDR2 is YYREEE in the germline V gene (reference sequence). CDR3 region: CASSPDGLEGYTF. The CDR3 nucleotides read TGTGCCAGCAGCCCAGACGGCCTAGAAGGCTACACCTTC.

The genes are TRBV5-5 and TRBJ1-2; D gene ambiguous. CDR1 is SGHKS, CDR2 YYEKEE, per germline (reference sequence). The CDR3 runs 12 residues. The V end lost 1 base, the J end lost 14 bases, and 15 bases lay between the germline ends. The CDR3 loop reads CASSLWEPPATF. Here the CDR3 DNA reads TGTGCCAGCAGCTTGTGGGAGCCCCCAGCTACCTTC.

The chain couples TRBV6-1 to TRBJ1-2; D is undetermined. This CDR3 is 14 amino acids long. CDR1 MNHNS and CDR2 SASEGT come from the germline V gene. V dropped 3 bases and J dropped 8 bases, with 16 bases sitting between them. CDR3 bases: TGTGCCAGCAGTGATGCGAAAGGAGTTCGGGGCTACACCTTC. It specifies CASSDAKGVRGYTF.

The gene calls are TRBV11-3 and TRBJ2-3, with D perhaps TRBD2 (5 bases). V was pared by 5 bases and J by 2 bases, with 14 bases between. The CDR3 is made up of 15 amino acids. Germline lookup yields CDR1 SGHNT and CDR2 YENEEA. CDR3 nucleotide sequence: TGTGCCAGCAGCATGGTCGGAGGACCCACAGATACGCAGTATTTT. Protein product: CASSMVGGPTDTQYF.

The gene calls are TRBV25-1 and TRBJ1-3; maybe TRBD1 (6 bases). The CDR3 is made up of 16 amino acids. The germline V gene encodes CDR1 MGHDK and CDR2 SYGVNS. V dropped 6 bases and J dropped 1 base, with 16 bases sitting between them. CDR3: CASRSPGQVSGNTIYF. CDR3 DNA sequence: TGTGCCAGCAGGTCCCCGGGACAAGTTTCTGGAAACACCATATATTTT.

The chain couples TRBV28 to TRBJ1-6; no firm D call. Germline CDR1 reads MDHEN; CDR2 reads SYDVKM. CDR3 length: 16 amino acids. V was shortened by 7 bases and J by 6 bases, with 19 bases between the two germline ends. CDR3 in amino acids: CASTFGSTRGNSPLHF. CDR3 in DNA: TGTGCCAGCACTTTCGGGTCGACTCGGGGTAATTCACCCCTCCACTTT.